This T cell receptor (beta chain) was recorded in a study of T cells after yellow fever vaccination. On this clonotype itself: Antigen unknown.

Whole-study findings and limits: Clonotypes found in both CD4 and CD8 compartments made up a small share.

TCRdb used MiXCR to reprocess the 5' RACE reads, holding one entry per CDR3 protein. The sample consists of 230,000 or so distinct CDR3 sequences, more than 3.5% of them appearing once. This TCR was recovered from a man aged 18 to 30 who received the YFV17D yellow fever vaccine. The material was PBMCs, obtained 15 days after the yellow fever booster vaccination.

The chain's CDR3 is CSVRTSDTQYF. The CDR3 DNA follows: TGCAGCGTCCGCACTTCGGATACGCAGTATTTT. The chain employs TRBV29-1 and TRBJ2-3; D call uncertain. Germline CDR1 is SQVTM and CDR2 is ANQGSEA. Trimming pared 6 bases from V and 6 bases from J, leaving 10 bases between. CDR3 length equals 11 residues.